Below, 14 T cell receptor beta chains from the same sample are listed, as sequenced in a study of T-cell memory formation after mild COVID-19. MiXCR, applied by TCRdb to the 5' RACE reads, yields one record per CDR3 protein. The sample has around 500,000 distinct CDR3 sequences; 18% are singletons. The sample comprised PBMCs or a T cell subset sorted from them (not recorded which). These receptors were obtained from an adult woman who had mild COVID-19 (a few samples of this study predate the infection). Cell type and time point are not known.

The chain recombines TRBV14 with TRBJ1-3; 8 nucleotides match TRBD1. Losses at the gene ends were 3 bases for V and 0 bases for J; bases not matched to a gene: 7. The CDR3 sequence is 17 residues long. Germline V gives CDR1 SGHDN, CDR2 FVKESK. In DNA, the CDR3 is TGTGCCAGCAGCCACCCAGGACAGGGACCCTCTGGAAACACCATATATTTT. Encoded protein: CASSHPGQGPSGNTIYF.

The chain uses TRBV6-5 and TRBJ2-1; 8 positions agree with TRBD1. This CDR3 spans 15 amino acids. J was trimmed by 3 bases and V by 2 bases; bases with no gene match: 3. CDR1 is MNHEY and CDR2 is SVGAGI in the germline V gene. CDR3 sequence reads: CASSYGTGFYNEQFF. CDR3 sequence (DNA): TGTGCCAGCAGTTACGGGACAGGTTTCTACAATGAGCAGTTCTTC.

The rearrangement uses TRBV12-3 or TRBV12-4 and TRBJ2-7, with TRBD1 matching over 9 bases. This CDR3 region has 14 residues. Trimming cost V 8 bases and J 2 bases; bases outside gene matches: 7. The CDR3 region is CASRNRGRTYEQYF. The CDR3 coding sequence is TGTGCCAGCCGGAACAGGGGGCGGACCTACGAGCAGTACTTC.

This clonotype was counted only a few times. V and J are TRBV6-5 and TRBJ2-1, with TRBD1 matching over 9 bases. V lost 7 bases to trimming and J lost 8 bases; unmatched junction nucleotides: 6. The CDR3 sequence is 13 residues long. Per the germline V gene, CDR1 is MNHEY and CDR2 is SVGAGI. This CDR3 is CASTRQGVYEQFF. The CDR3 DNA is TGTGCCAGCACCCGACAGGGGGTTTATGAGCAGTTCTTC.

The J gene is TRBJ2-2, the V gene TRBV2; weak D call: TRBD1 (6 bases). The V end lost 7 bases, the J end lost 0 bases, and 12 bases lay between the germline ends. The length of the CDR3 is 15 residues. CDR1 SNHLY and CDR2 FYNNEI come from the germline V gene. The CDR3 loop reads CASNPRGSNTGELFF. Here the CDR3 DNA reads TGTGCCAGCAACCCCAGGGGCTCGAACACCGGGGAGCTGTTTTTT.

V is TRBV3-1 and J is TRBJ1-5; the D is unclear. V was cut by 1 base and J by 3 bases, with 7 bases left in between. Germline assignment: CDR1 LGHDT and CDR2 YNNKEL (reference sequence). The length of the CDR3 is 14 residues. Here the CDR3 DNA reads TGTGCCAGCAGCCAAGGGGTAAACAATCAGCCCCAGCATTTT. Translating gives CASSQGVNNQPQHF.

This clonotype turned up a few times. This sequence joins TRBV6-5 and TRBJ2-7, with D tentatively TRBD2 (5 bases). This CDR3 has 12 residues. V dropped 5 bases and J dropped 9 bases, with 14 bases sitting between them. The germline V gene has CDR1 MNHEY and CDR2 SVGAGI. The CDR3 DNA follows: TGTGCCAGCAGTCCCCCGTCGGGGTTGCAGTACTTC. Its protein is CASSPPSGLQYF.

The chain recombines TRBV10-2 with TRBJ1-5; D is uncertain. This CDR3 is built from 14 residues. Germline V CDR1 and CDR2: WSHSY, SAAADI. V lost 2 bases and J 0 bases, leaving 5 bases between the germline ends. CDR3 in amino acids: CASSETHSNQPQHF. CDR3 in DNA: TGCGCCAGCAGTGAGACCCATAGCAATCAGCCCCAGCATTTT.

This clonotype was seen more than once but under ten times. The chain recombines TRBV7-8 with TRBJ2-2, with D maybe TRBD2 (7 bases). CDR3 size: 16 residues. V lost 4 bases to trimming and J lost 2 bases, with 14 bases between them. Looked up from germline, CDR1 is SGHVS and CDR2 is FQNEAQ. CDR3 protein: CASSSQTGGNTGELFF. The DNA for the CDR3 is TGTGCCAGCAGCTCTCAGACGGGGGGCAACACCGGGGAGCTGTTTTTT.

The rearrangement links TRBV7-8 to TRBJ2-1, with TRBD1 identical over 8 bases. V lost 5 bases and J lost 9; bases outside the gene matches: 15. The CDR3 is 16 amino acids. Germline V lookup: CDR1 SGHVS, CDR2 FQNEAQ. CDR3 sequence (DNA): TGTGCCAGCAGCCCCCAGGGCCAGGGGGCTTTGGGTGAGCAGTTCTTC. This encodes CASSPQGQGALGEQFF.

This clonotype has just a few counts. CDR3 DNA: TGTGCCAGCAGTTCGAGTGTAAGGGAGCTGTTTTTT. Protein: CASSSSVRELFF. V gene TRBV12-3 or TRBV12-4 combines with J gene TRBJ2-2; no firm D call. CDR3 size: 12 residues. V gave up 4 bases and J gave up 9 bases, with 9 bases separating them.

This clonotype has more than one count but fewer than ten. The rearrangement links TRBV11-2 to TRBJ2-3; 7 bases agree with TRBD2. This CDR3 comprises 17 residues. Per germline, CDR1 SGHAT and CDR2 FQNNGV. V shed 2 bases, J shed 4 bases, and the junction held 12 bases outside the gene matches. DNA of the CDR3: TGTGCCAGCAGCTTATTAGCCCGGCGGGAGAGAGCAGATACGCAGTATTTT. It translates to CASSLLARRERADTQYF.

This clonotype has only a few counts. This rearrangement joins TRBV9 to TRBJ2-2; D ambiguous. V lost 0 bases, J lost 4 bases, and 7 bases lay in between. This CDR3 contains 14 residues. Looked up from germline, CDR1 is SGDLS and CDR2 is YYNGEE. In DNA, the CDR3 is TGTGCCAGCAGCGTAGCCTATCTCACCGGGGAGCTGTTTTTT. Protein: CASSVAYLTGELFF. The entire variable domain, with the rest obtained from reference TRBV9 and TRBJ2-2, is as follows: DSGVTQTPKHLITATGQRVTLRCSPRSGDLSVYWYQQSLDQGLQFLIQYYNGEERAKGNILERFSAQQFPDLHSELNLSSLELGDSALYFCASSVAYLTGELFFGEGSRLTVL.

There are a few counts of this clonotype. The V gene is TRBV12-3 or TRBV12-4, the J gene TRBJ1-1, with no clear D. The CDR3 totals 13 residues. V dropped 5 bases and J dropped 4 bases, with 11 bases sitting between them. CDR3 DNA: TGTGCCAGCAGTCGTGCAATTACCACTGAAGCTTTCTTT. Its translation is CASSRAITTEAFF.